Shown below are 14 T cell receptor beta chains from a single sample sequenced in a study of response to subunit inactivated influenza vaccine. In TCRdb, the RT-PCR reads were re-called with MiXCR into one record per CDR3 protein. The data hold approximately 730,000 distinct CDR3 sequences, with roughly 14% observed a single time. This material consisted of PBMCs from blood, taken 14 to 15 days before vaccination. The receptors were gathered from a man aged 50 to 60 who received an inactivated influenza vaccine.

This chain uses TRBV3-1 with TRBJ2-1, with D possibly TRBD2 on 5 matching bases. This CDR3 region has 14 residues. Per the germline V gene, CDR1 is LGHDT and CDR2 is YNNKEL (reference sequence). Trimming left V 4 bases short and J 5 bases short, with 12 bases between. The CDR3 protein is CASSLFSGNNEQFF. The DNA of the CDR3 is TGTGCCAGCAGCCTGTTTTCGGGGAACAATGAGCAGTTCTTC.

This clonotype was detected only a few times. The rearrangement links TRBV27 to TRBJ2-7; 10 nucleotides match TRBD2. Trimming cost V 5 bases and J 3 bases; bases outside gene matches: 7. Germline V gives CDR1 MNHEY, CDR2 SMNVEV (reference sequence). There are 15 residues in the CDR3. As DNA, the CDR3 is TGTGCCAGCAGTCCCCGACTAGCGGGCTACTACGAGCAGTACTTC. It is translated as CASSPRLAGYYEQYF.

The chain has TRBV20-1 and TRBJ1-1; D gene ambiguous. Trimming shortened V by 1 base and J by 1 base, and 10 bases separated the two germline ends. Germline CDR1 and CDR2: DFQATT and SNEGSKA (reference sequence). This CDR3 comprises 14 residues. This CDR3 reads CSARGQAPNTEAFF. In nucleotides, the CDR3 is TGCAGTGCTAGAGGTCAGGCCCCGAACACTGAAGCTTTCTTT.

The sample holds many counts of this clonotype. DNA of the CDR3: TGTGCCAGCAGCGTAGCTTATTCCGGGGGGGAAGAGACCCAGTACTTC. Its protein is CASSVAYSGGEETQYF. The V gene is TRBV9, the J gene TRBJ2-5, with 8 nucleotides matching TRBD2. Germline lookup yields CDR1 SGDLS and CDR2 YYNGEE. With 0 bases clipped from V and 3 bases from J, the junction kept 7 bases outside the gene matches. This CDR3 has 16 amino acids.

The V gene is TRBV10-3, the J gene TRBJ2-7, with 10 bases identical to TRBD1. Germline V gene data show CDR1 as ENHRY and CDR2 as SYGVKD. Losses at the gene ends were 8 bases for V and 6 bases for J; bases not matched to a gene: 7. The CDR3 loop spans 13 amino acids. The CDR3 nucleotides are TGTGCCATCTATCCGGGACAGGGGTTCGAGCAGTACTTC. Encoded protein: CAIYPGQGFEQYF.

This clonotype was detected only a few times. V is TRBV20-1 and J is TRBJ2-7; the D is unclear. From germline, CDR1 is DFQATT and CDR2 SNEGSKA (reference sequence). This CDR3 has 12 residues. Between the trimmed V and J ends, which lost 1 base and 3 bases, there was a span of 7 bases. CDR3 in amino acids: CSARVAYYEQYF. As DNA, the CDR3 is TGCAGTGCTAGAGTAGCATACTACGAGCAGTACTTC.

The rearrangement links TRBV20-1 to TRBJ2-1, with a tentative D call TRBD2 (6 bases). The CDR3 has 17 residues. Per germline, CDR1 DFQATT and CDR2 SNEGSKA (reference sequence). V was clipped by 3 bases and J by 8 bases, with 26 bases between them. Written as DNA, the CDR3 is TGCAGTGCTAGCCTCCTCTTCCAGGGACTGGCTTTCGATGAGCAGTTCTTC. The encoded protein is CSASLLFQGLAFDEQFF.

This clonotype was recorded at least ten times. The rearrangement links TRBV12-3 or TRBV12-4 to TRBJ1-3; weak D call: TRBD1 (5 bases). The CDR3 has 13 amino acids. V was trimmed by 5 bases and J by 2 bases, leaving 7 bases between them. The CDR3 DNA sequence: TGTGCCAGCAGTAAGGACACTGGAAACACCATATATTTT. This sequence encodes CASSKDTGNTIYF.

CDR3 sequence: CASSLGNRGPYEQYF. Written as DNA, the CDR3 is TGCGCCAGCAGCTTGGGAAACAGGGGTCCCTACGAGCAGTACTTC. The chain is built from TRBV5-1 and TRBJ2-7, with 7 bases lining up with TRBD1. CDR1 and CDR2 from the germline V gene are SGHRS and YFSETQ. V shed 0 bases and J 2 bases; nucleotides not matched to a gene: 5. The CDR3 has 15 residues.

The chain links TRBV2 to TRBJ1-6, with 7 nucleotides matching TRBD1. CDR1 is SNHLY and CDR2 is FYNNEI in the germline V gene. The CDR3 spans 15 residues. Trimming at V came to 6 bases and at J to 7 bases, leaving 9 bases not matched to a gene. In nucleotides, the CDR3 is TGTGCCAGCAGCCTAGGACAGGACCTCAATTCACCCCTCCACTTT. Translation: CASSLGQDLNSPLHF.

The chain is built from TRBV15 and TRBJ1-3, with D unresolved. V shed 0 bases and J shed 0 bases, with 6 bases lying between them. This CDR3 spans 15 amino acids. CDR1 is LNHNV and CDR2 is YYDKDF in the germline V gene (reference sequence). DNA for the CDR3: TGTGCCACCAGCAGAGATCGGGTCTCTGGAAACACCATATATTTT. Translating it yields CATSRDRVSGNTIYF.

The chain has TRBV7-8 and TRBJ2-3; the D is unclear. Deletions cut 5 bases from V and 4 bases from J, with 16 bases between. The CDR3 has 15 residues. CDR1 is SGHVS and CDR2 is FQNEAQ in the germline V gene. The CDR3, as DNA: TGTGCCAGCAGCCGAAGCGCAGGAAGGCCAGATACGCAGTATTTT. Translating it yields CASSRSAGRPDTQYF. Complete variable domain (other parts from reference TRBV7-8 and TRBJ2-3): GAGVSQSPRYKVAKRGQDVALRCDPISGHVSLFWYQQALGQGPEFLTYFQNEAQLDKSGLPSDRFFAERPEGSVSTLKIQRTQQEDSAVYLCASSRSAGRPDTQYFGPGTRLTVL.

This clonotype was observed a handful of times. The V call is TRBV20-1, the J call TRBJ2-3, with 9 bases fitting TRBD1. The CDR3 sequence is 19 residues long. The junction had 16 bases not matched to a gene; V was cut back by 2 bases and J by 1 base. Germline values: CDR1 DFQATT, CDR2 SNEGSKA (reference sequence). CDR3 nucleotides: TGCAGTGCTAGAAAGGGACAGGGATTGGAATTAATTCGCACAGATACGCAGTATTTT. Translated, it gives CSARKGQGLELIRTDTQYF.

This clonotype was recorded at least ten times. This chain joins TRBV6-5 and TRBJ2-7; tentatively, D is TRBD2 (5 bases). The CDR3 has 14 residues. Germline V lookup: CDR1 MNHEY, CDR2 SVGAGI. V gave up 2 bases and J gave up 2 bases, with 10 bases separating them. This chain's CDR3 is CASSYRGGPYEQYF. CDR3 nucleotide sequence: TGTGCCAGCAGTTACCGAGGCGGGCCCTACGAGCAGTACTTC.